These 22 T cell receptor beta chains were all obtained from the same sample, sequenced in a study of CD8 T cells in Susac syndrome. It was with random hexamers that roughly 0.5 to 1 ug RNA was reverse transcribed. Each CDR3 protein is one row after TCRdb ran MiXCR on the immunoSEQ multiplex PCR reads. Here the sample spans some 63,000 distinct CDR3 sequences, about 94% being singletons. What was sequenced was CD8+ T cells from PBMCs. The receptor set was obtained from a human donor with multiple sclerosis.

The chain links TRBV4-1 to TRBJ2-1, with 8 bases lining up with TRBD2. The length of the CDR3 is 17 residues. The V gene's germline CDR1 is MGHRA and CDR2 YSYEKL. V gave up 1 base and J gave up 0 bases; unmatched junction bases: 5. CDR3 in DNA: TGCGCCAGCAGCCAAGCCAGCGGGAGCAGCTCCTACAATGAGCAGTTCTTC. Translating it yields CASSQASGSSSYNEQFF.

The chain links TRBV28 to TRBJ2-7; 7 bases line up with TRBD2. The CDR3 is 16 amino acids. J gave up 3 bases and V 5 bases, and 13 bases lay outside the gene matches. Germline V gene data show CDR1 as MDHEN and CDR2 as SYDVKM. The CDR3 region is CASSIPSSGLFYEQYF. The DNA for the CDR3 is TGTGCCAGCAGTATCCCCTCTAGCGGTCTCTTCTACGAGCAGTACTTC.

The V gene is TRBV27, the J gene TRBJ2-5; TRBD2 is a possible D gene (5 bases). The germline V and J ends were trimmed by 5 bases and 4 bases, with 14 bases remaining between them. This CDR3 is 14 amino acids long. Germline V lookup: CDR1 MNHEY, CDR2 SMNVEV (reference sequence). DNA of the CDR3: TGTGCCAGCAGTCCAACCACGGGGATAGAGACCCAGTACTTC. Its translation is CASSPTTGIETQYF.

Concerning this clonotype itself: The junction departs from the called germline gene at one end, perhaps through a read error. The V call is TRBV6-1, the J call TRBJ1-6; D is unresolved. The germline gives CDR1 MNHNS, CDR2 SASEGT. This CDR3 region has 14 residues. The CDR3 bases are TGTGCCAGCAGAGAAGCCTCCTATAATTCACCCCTCCACTTT. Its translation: CASREASYNSPLHF.

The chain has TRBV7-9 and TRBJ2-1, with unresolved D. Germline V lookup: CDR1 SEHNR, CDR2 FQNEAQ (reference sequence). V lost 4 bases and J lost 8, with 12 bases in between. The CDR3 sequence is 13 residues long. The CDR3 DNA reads TGTGCCAGCAGCTACCCTGTGGGCGATGAGCAGTTCTTC. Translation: CASSYPVGDEQFF.

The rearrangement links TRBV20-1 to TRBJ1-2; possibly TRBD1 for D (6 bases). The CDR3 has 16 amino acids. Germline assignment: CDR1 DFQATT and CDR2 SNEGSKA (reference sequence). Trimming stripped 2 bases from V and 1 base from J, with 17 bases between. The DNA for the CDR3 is TGCAGTGCTAGACCGGATGGACAGTTATTTAACTATGGCTACACCTTC. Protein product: CSARPDGQLFNYGYTF.

The CDR3 sequence: CASTKGGMEKAFF. In DNA form, the CDR3 reads TGTGCCAGCACCAAAGGGGGGATGGAAAAGGCTTTCTTT. V gene TRBV27 combines with J gene TRBJ1-1; the D gene is possibly TRBD1 (6 bases). The CDR3 is 13 residues long. CDR1 is MNHEY, CDR2 SMNVEV, per germline (reference sequence). Trimming pared 7 bases from V and 11 bases from J, leaving 20 bases between.

The CDR3 protein is CASSRTGSTEAFF. DNA of the CDR3: TGTGCCAGCAGCCGGACAGGAAGCACTGAAGCTTTCTTT. This sequence joins TRBV4-2 and TRBJ1-1; TRBD1 aligns across 7 bases. V was clipped by 4 bases and J by 4 bases; unmatched bases: 3. CDR3 length: 13 amino acids. The germline CDR1 and CDR2 sequences are LGHNA and YNFKEQ.

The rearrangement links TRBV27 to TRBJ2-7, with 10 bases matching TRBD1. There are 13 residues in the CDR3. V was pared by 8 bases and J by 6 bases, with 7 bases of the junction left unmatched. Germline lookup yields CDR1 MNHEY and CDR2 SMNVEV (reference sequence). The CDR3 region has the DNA TGTGCCAGCTGGGACAGGGGCTCTCCCGAGCAGTACTTC. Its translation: CASWDRGSPEQYF.

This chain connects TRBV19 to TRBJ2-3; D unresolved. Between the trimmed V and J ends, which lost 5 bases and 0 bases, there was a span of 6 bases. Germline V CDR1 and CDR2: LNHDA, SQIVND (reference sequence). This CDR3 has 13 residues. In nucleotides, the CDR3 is TGTGCCAGTAGTCGCCAAAGCACAGATACGCAGTATTTT. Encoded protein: CASSRQSTDTQYF.

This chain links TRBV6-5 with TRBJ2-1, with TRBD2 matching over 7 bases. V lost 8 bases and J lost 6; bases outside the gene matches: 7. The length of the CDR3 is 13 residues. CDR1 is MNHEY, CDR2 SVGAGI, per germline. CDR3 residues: CASGASGINEQFF. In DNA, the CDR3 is TGTGCCAGCGGCGCTAGCGGTATCAATGAGCAGTTCTTC.

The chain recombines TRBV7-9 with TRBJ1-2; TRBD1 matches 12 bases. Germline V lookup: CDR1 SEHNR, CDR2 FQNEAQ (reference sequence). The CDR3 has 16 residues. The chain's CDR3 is CALGGTGGDLRVGYTF. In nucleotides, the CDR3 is TGTGCTCTAGGAGGGACAGGGGGCGATCTTCGTGTTGGCTACACCTTC.

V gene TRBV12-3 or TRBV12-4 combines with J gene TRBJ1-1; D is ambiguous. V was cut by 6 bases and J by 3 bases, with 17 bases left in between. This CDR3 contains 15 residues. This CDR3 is CASSPLGVRYTEAFF. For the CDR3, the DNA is TGTGCCAGCAGCCCCCTTGGGGTAAGGTACACTGAAGCTTTCTTT.

The CDR3 nucleotides read TGTGCCAGCACCTCCGACGAAGGCTACTACAATGAGCAGTTCTTC. It encodes CASTSDEGYYNEQFF. J is TRBJ2-1 and V is TRBV6-5, with D uncertain. The CDR3 runs to 15 residues. Per germline, CDR1 MNHEY and CDR2 SVGAGI. V was pared by 7 bases and J by 3 bases, with 16 bases between.

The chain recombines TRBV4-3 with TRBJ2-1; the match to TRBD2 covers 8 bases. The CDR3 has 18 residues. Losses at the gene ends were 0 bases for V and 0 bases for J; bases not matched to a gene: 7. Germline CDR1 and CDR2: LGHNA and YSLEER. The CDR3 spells CASSQDLRAGVSYNEQFF. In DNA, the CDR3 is TGCGCCAGCAGCCAAGATCTGCGAGCGGGGGTCTCCTACAATGAGCAGTTCTTC.

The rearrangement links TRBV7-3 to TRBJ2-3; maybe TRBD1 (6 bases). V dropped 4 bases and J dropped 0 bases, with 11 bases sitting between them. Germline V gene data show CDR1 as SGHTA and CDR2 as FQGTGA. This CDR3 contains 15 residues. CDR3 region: CASSSTGVSTDTQYF. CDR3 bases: TGTGCCAGCAGCTCGACAGGAGTTAGCACAGATACGCAGTATTTT.

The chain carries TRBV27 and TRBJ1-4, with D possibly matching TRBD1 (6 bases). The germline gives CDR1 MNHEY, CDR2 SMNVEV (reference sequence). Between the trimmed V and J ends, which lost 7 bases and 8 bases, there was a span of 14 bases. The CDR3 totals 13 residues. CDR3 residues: CASTARGGEKLFF. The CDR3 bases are TGTGCCAGCACCGCAAGGGGGGGCGAAAAACTGTTTTTT. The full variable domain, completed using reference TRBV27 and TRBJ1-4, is EAQVTQNPRYLITVTGKKLTVTCSQNMNHEYMSWYRQDPGLGLRQIYYSMNVEVTDKGDVPEGYKVSRKEKRNFPLILESPSPNQTSLYFCASTARGGEKLFFGSGTQLSVL.

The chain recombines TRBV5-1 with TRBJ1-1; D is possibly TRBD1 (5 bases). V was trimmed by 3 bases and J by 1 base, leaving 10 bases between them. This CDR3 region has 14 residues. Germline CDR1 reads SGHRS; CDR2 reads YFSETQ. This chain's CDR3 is CASSSLGENTEAFF. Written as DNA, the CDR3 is TGCGCCAGCAGCTCACTAGGGGAGAACACTGAAGCTTTCTTT.

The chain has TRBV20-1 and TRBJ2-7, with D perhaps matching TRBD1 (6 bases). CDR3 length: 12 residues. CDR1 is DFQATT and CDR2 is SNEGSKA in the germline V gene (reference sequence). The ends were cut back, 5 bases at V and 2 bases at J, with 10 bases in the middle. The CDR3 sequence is CSAYRETYEQYF. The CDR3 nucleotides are TGCAGTGCTTACAGGGAGACCTACGAGCAGTACTTC.

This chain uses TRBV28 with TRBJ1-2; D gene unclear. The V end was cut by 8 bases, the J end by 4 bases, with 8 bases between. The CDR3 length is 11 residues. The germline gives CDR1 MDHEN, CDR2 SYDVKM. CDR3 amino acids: CASYNLYGYTF. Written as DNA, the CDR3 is TGTGCCAGCTATAACCTCTATGGCTACACCTTC.

CDR3 loop: CASSLGQGAYAGQYF. The CDR3 nucleotides are TGTGCCAGCAGCTTGGGGCAGGGGGCGTACGCGGGGCAGTACTTC. The V gene is TRBV5-6, the J gene TRBJ2-7; 8 bases line up with TRBD1. The CDR3 consists of 15 residues. Germline V gives CDR1 SGHDT, CDR2 YYEEEE. Trimming took 0 bases from V and 9 from J; bases not matched to a gene: 11.

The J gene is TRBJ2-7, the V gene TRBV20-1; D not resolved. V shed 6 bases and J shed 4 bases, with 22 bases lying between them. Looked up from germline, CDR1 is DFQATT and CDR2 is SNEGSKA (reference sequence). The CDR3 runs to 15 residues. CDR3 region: CSAQPDLGIPYEQYF. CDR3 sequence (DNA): TGCAGTGCACAGCCAGACCTGGGGATCCCTTACGAGCAGTACTTC.